The clone carrying this TCR beta chain has a single count. This entry is derived from a study of blood T cell repertoires in COVID-19. At the level of the study: COVID-19 samples from acute and convalescent phases originated in the United States, Italy and Spain.

The germline V gene encodes CDR1 WSHSY and CDR2 SAAADI. V gave up 3 bases and J gave up 6 bases, with 9 bases separating them. This CDR3 is built from 13 residues. In the source study's methods: Amplification from reference gene primers served as the basis for estimated nucleated cell counts. Measured with immunoSEQ multiplex PCR; TCRdb has only the in-frame clones, and not every one. V and J calls and clone size are given by that table; D and trimming were obtained from the DNA. The profile shows 250,000 to 350,000 clones, around 90% of them singletons. Patients of the Seattle cohort, enrolled during active infection, were followed longitudinally.

This TCR was recovered from a woman aged 30 to 39 with COVID-19, enrolled during active disease. Sequenced input: peripheral blood. The rearrangement joins TRBV10-2 to TRBJ1-5; D not certain. CDR3 sequence reads: CASSESVGQPQHF. CDR3 bases: TGCGCCAGCAGTGAAAGCGTGGGTCAGCCCCAGCATTTT.